This is a list of T cell receptor beta chains from one sample in a study of T cells in localized non-small cell lung cancer. Sequencing was performed with immunoSEQ multiplex PCR; in TCRdb, only in-frame clones are kept and a portion is missing. The sample comprises tens of thousands of clones, 70% to 80% of which are singletons, and roughly a sixth rests with the top ten. The source was peripheral blood, collected before any cancer treatment. Receptor source: a man between 40 and 69 years old with stage I squamous cell lung carcinoma. The CDR3 runs from the conserved cysteine through the conserved F or W. Each record gives: V gene, CDR3 protein.

TRBV14 CASSQAHGQPQHF
TRBV7-3 CASSLIPTRGQETQYF
TRBV4-1 CASSQGTVLYGYTF
TRBV6-1 CASSGGDEKLFF
TRBV4-1 CASSPTGGSGGAGQSEQYF
TRBV6-5 CASSSDRIDGYTF
TRBV6-5 CASSYSMGTNTGELFF
TRBV6-5 CASSERGGMETQYF
TRBV5-4 CASSLDKVNQYF
TRBV5-1 CASSRWGIDTEAFF
TRBV5-1 CASSEARPSTDTQYF
TRBV6-5 CASSPLGQTEAFF
TRBV6-1 CASSKGSEAFF
TRBV4-3 CASSQERSGANVLTF
TRBV5-1 CASSYATSDTQYF
TRBV5-6 CASSLKPESEQFF
TRBV4-2 CASSQEGGGWTGELFF
TRBV14 CASSQFDGSYEQYF
TRBV19 CASSIDSQYNPGRKQFF
TRBV7-3 CASSPQGAYTEAFF
TRBV19 CASTLDRTIYGYTF
TRBV27 CASSLRPTGFNEKLFF
TRBV5-1 CASSLARGVANTGELFF
TRBV5-6 CASSSPGHTEAFF
TRBV7-8 CASSPSRRVAGGSYNEQFF
TRBV10-3 CAISESSDSGYGYTF
TRBV2 CASSEGWSRDNSPLHF
TRBV18 CASSPGGGVPYEQYF
TRBV28 CASSLVGLTDTQYF
TRBV19 CASSWGQNEKLFF
TRBV4-2 CASSQEGLAGRTDTQYF
TRBV6-6 CASSSRGASPLHF